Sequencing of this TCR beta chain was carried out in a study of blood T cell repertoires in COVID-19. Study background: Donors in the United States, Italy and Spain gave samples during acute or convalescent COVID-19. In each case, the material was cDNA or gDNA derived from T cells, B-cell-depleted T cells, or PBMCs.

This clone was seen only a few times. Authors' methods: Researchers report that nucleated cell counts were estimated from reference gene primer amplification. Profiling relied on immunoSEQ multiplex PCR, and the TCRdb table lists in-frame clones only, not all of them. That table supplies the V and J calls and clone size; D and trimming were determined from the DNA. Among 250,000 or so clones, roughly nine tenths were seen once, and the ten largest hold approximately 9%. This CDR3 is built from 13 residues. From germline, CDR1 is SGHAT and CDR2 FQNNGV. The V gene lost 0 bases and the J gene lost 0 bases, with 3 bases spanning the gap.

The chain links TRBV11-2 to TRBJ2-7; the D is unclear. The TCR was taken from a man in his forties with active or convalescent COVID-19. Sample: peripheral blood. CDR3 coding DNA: TGTGCCAGCAGCTTAGAGTACTCCTACGAGCAGTACTTC. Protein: CASSLEYSYEQYF.